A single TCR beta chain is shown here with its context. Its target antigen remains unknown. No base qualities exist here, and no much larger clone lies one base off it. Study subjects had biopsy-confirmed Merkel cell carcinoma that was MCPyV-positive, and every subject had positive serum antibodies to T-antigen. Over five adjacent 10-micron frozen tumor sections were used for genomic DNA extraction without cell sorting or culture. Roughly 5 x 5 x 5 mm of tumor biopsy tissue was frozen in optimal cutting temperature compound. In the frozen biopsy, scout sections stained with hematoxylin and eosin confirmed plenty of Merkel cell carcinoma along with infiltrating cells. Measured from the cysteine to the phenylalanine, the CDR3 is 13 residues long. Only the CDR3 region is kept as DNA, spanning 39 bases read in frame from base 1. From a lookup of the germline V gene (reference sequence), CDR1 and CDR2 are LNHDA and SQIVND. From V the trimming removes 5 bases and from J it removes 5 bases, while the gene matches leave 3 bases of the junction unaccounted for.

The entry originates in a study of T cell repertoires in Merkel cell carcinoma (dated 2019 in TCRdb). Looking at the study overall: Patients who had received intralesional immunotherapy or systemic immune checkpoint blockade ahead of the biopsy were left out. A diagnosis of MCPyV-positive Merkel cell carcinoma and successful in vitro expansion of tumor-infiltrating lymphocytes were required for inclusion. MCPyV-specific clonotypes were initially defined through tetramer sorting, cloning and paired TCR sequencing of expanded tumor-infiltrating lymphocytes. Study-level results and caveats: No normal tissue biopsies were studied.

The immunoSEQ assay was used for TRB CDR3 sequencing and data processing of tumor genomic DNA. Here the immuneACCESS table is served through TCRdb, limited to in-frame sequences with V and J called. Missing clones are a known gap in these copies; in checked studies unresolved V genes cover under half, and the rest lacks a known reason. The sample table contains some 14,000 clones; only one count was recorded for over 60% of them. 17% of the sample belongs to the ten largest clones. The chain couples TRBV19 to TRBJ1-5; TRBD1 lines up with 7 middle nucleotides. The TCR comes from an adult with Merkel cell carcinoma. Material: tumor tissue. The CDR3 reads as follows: CASSPDRDQPQHF. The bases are TGTGCCAGTAGTCCTGACAGGGATCAGCCCCAGCATTTT.